One sample yielded the 2 T cell receptor beta chains listed below, sequenced in a study of beta chain features in type 1 diabetes. Reverse transcribing all isolated RNA meant expressed TCRB transcripts were sequenced. The data were produced by immunoSEQ multiplex PCR, yet TCRdb's version contains in-frame clones alone and is incomplete. Of about 230,000 clones listed, over 8.5% are singletons. The sample was naive CD4+ T cells from blood. These receptors all come from a woman under 30 in good health.

This clone occurred a few times. This sample also contains other DNA sequences that code for the same CDR3. The rearrangement links TRBV11-2 to TRBJ2-5; TRBD1 agrees at 8 bases. With 1 base clipped from V and 0 bases from J, the junction kept 1 base outside the gene matches. The CDR3 is 15 residues long. CDR1 and CDR2 (germline): SGHAT, FQNNGV. The CDR3 loop reads CASSLGTGNQETQYF. The DNA of the CDR3 is TGTGCCAGCAGCTTAGGGACAGGGAACCAAGAGACCCAGTACTTC.

J is TRBJ2-1 and V is TRBV7-2; TRBD2 might be the D (6 bases). The V end was cut by 2 bases, the J end by 12 bases, with 11 bases between. Germline V lookup: CDR1 SGHTA, CDR2 FQGNSA. This CDR3 has 12 amino acids. CDR3 region: CASSLKVGGQFF. The CDR3 DNA reads TGTGCCAGCAGCTTAAAAGTCGGGGGGCAGTTCTTC.